The T cell receptor (beta chain) under discussion was sequenced for a study of vaccination and CD4 T cells after COVID-19. Study-wide context: The post-vaccine samples came a median approximately 75 days after dose two (range 14 to 241). Cells were stimulated with overlapping spike peptide pools from SARS-CoV-2, HCoV-NL63, HCoV-OC43 and HCoV-229E.

A note on this clonotype: What it binds is not known.

The V and J ends lost 5 bases and 0 bases respectively, with 4 bases between them. The CDR3 covers 12 residues. CDR1 is KGHSH, CDR2 LQKENI, per germline. Oncomine TCR Beta short-read sequencing was applied to DNA from cultured CD4+ T cells. TCRdb used MiXCR to reprocess the PCR reads, holding one entry per CDR3 protein. The table includes about 20,000 distinct CDR3 sequences, 44% detected once. This sample's treatment: 10-day PBMC culture with coronavirus spike peptide pools or control peptides (ViraFEST assay). Cultures got half-medium changes with IL-2 on days 3 and 7. Sequencing was performed on CD4+ T cells from blood, cultured in vitro, taken before SARS-CoV-2 vaccination. This clonotype was sampled from a human donor who had recovered from COVID-19. The chain employs TRBV18 and TRBJ2-5; the D is unclear. CDR3 sequence (DNA): TGTGCCAGCTCAGTGTACCAAGAGACCCAGTACTTC. It translates to CASSVYQETQYF.